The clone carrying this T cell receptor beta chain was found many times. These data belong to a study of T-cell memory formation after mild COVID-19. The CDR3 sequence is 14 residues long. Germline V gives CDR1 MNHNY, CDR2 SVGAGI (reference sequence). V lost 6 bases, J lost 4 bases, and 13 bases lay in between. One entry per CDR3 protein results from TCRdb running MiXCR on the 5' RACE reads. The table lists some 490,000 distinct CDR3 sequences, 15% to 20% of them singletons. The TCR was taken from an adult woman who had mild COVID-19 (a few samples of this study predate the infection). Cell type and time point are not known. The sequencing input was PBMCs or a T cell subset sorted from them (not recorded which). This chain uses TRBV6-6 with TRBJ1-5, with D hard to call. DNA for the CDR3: TGTGCCAGCAGCGGTTATCTGAGAAATCAGCCCCAGCATTTT. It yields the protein CASSGYLRNQPQHF.